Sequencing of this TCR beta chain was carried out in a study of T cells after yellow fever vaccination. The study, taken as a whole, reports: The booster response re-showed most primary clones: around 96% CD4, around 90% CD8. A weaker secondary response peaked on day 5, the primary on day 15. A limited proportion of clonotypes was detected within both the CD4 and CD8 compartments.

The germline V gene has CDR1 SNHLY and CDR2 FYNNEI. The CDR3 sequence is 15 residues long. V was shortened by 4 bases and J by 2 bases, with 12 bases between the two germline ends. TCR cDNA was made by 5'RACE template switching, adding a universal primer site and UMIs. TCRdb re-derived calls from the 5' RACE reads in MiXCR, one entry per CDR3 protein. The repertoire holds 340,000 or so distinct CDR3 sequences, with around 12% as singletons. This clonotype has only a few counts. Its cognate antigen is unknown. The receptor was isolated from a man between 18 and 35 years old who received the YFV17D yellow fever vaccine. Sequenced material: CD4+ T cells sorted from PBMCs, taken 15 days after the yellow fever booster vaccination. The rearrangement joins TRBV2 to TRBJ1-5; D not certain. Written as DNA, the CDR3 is TGTGCCAGCAGTGGGGTCATGCGGGGCAATCAGCCCCAGCATTTT. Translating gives CASSGVMRGNQPQHF. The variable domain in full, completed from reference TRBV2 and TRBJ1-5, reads EPEVTQTPSHQVTQMGQEVILRCVPISNHLYFYWYRQILGQKVEFLVSFYNNEISEKSEIFDDQFSVERPDGSNFTLKIRSTKLEDSAMYFCASSGVMRGNQPQHFGDGTRLSIL.